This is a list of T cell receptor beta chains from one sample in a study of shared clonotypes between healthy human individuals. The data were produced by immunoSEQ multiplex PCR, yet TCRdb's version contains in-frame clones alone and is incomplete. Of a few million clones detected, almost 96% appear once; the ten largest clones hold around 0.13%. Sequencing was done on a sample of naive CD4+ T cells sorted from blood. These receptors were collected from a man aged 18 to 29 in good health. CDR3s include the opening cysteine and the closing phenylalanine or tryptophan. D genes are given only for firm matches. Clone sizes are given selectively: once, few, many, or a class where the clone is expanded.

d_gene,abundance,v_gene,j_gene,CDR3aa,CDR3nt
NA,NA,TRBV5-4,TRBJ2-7,CASSFARDSYEQYF,TGTGCCAGCAGCTTTGCGCGGGACTCCTACGAGCAGTACTTC
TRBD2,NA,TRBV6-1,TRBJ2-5,CASSETLSGTSASETQYF,TGTGCCAGCAGTGAAACTCTATCCGGGACTAGCGCTTCAGAGACCCAGTACTTC
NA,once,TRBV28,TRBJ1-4,CASRVLGRGGGEKLFF,TGTGCCAGCAGAGTTTTGGGGCGCGGGGGCGGTGAAAAACTGTTTTTT
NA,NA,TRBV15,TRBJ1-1,CATSQGQNTEAFF,TGTGCCACCAGCCAAGGACAGAACACTGAAGCTTTCTTT
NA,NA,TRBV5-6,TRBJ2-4,CASSLGGETVNIQYF,TGTGCCAGCAGCTTGGGCGGGGAGACAGTAAACATTCAGTACTTC
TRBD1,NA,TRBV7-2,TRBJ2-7,CASSSGQGLEQYF,TGTGCCAGCAGCTCAGGACAGGGTCTTGAGCAGTACTTC
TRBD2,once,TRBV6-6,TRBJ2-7,CASSPLAGGNEQYF,TGTGCCAGCAGCCCACTAGCGGGGGGAAACGAGCAGTACTTC
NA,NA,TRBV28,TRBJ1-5,CASSLEQGWNQPQHF,TGTGCCAGCAGCTTAGAGCAGGGTTGGAATCAGCCCCAGCATTTT
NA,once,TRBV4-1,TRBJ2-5,CASSQVLRSGETQYF,TGCGCCAGCAGCCAAGTCCTAAGATCAGGCGAGACCCAGTACTTC
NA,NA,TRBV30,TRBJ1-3,CAWSVIGGNTIYF,TGTGCCTGGAGTGTCATAGGGGGAAACACCATATATTTT
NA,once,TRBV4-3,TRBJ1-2,CASSQEGRYGYTF,TGCGCCAGCAGCCAAGAAGGGCGCTATGGCTACACCTTC
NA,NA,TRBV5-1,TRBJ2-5,CASSLALSNPTETQYF,TGCGCCAGCAGCTTGGCCCTTAGTAACCCAACGGAGACCCAGTACTTC
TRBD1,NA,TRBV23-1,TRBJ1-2,CASSKGQDNYGYTF,TGCGCCAGCAGTAAGGGACAGGACAACTATGGCTACACCTTC
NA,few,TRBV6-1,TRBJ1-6,CASSEIVTSYNSPLHF,TGTGCCAGCAGTGAGATTGTGACCTCCTATAATTCACCCCTCCACTTT
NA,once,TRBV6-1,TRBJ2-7,CASSEGGGRYEQYF,TGTGCCAGCAGTGAAGGGGGGGGGCGGTACGAGCAGTACTTC
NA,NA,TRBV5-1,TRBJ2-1,CASSLDPSAGEQFF,TGCGCCAGCAGCTTGGATCCTAGCGCCGGTGAGCAGTTCTTC
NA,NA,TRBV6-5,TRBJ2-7,CASSRMPRDEQYF,TGTGCCAGCAGCCGAATGCCTAGGGACGAGCAGTACTTC
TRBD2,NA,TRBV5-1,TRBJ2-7,CASSYSAGPYEQYF,TGCGCCAGCAGCTACTCAGCGGGGCCCTACGAGCAGTACTTC
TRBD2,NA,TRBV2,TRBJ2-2,CASSGTSGGMNTGELFF,TGTGCCAGCAGTGGGACTAGCGGGGGGATGAACACCGGGGAGCTGTTTTTT
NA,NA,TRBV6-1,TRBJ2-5,CASNRDKQETQYF,TGTGCCAGCAACAGGGACAAGCAAGAGACCCAGTACTTC
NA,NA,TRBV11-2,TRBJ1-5,CASSGDSYLNQPQHF,TGTGCCAGCAGCGGAGACAGCTACCTGAATCAGCCCCAGCATTTT
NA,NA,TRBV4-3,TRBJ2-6,CASSTRSSGANVLTF,TGCGCCAGCAGCACTCGTAGCTCTGGGGCCAACGTCCTGACTTTC
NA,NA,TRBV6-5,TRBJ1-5,CASSYSRGHQPQHF,TGTGCCAGCAGTTACTCGAGAGGGCATCAGCCCCAGCATTTT
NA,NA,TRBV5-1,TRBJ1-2,CASSATGNGYGYTF,TGCGCCAGCAGCGCCACAGGGAACGGCTATGGCTACACCTTC
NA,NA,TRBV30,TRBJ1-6,CAWGGKVGYNSPLHF,TGTGCCTGGGGCGGGAAAGTTGGCTATAATTCACCCCTCCACTTT
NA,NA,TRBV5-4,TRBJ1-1,CASSLARTSGTEAFF,TGTGCCAGCAGCTTGGCTAGGACTTCGGGGACTGAAGCTTTCTTT
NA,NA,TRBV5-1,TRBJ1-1,CASSLGTYTNTEAFF,TGCGCCAGCAGCTTGGGGACTTATACGAACACTGAAGCTTTCTTT
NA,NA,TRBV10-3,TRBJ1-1,CAISAQPKAFF,TGTGCCATCAGTGCTCAACCGAAAGCTTTCTTT
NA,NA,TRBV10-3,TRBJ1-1,CAISLGGVTEAFF,TGTGCCATCAGCCTGGGCGGGGTCACTGAAGCTTTCTTT
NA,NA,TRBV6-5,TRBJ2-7,CASVGQNQYEQYF,TGTGCCAGCGTCGGACAGAACCAATACGAGCAGTACTTC
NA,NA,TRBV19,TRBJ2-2,CASSRGGISSGELFF,TGTGCCAGTAGTAGGGGCGGGATCTCCTCCGGGGAGCTGTTTTTT
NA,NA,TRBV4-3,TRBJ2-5,CASSQGLSRDMMQETQYF,TGCGCCAGCAGCCAAGGCCTATCCCGGGACATGATGCAAGAGACCCAGTACTTC